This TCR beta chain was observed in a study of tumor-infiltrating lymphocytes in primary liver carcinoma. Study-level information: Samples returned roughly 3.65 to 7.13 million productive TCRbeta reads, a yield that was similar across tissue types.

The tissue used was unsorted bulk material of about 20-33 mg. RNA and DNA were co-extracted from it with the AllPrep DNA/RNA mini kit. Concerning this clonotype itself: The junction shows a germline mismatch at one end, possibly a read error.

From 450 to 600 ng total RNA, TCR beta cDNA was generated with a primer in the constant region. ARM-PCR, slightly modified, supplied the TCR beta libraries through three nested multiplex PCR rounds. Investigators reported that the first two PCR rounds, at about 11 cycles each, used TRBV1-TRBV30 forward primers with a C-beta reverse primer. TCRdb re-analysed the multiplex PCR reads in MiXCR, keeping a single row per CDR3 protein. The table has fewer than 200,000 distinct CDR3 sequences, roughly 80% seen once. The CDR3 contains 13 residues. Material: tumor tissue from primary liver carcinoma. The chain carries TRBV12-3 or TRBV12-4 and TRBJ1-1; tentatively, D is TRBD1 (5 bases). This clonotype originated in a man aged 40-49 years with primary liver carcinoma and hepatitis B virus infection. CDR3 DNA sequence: TGTGCCATCAGTTTTTCAGGGAGCGCTGAAGCTTTCTTT. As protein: CAISFSGSAEAFF.